Following are 31 T cell receptor beta chains from one sample sequenced in a study of T cell responses to AZD1222 COVID-19 vaccine. The method was immunoSEQ multiplex PCR; TCRdb's version includes in-frame clones alone and lacks a portion of them. The sample consists of 120,000 to 150,000 clones, 88% of them appearing once. The source material was peripheral blood, sampled 28 days after the second dose of the MenACWY control vaccine. These receptors were taken from an adult who received the MenACWY meningococcal vaccine as a control.

The chain employs TRBV4-3 and TRBJ2-3; 10 bases are shared with TRBD1. This CDR3 comprises 16 residues. Looked up from germline, CDR1 is LGHNA and CDR2 is YSLEER. The V gene end was trimmed by 2 bases and the J gene end by 6 bases; junction bases not matched to a gene: 8. CDR3 residues: CASSQQPTGGRDTQYF. The CDR3 bases are TGCGCCAGCAGCCAACAACCGACAGGGGGCCGTGATACGCAGTATTTT.

The CDR3 nucleotides read TGTGCCAGTAGTATCGGATATAATTCACCCCTCCACTTT. Encoded protein: CASSIGYNSPLHF. This rearrangement joins TRBV19 to TRBJ1-6; D gene uncertain. In germline, CDR1 is LNHDA, CDR2 SQIVND (reference sequence). The length of the CDR3 is 13 residues. V lost 3 bases and J lost 4, with 4 bases in between.

The chain employs TRBV30 and TRBJ1-2; D is unclear. Trimming stripped 4 bases from V and 0 bases from J, with 9 bases between. The CDR3 runs 13 residues. The germline V gene has CDR1 GTSNPN and CDR2 SVGIG (reference sequence). In DNA form, the CDR3 reads TGTGCCTGGATCGGGAGTCCTAACTATGGCTACACCTTC. Its translation is CAWIGSPNYGYTF.

J is TRBJ2-7 and V is TRBV7-9; D is unclear. V was pared by 3 bases and J by 2 bases, with 5 bases between. Germline V gene data show CDR1 as SEHNR and CDR2 as FQNEAQ (reference sequence). This CDR3 spans 12 amino acids. This CDR3 reads CASSFRPYEQYF. The CDR3 bases are TGTGCCAGCAGCTTTCGTCCCTACGAGCAGTACTTC.

For the CDR3, the DNA is TGTGCCAGCTCACCCAGGGACACAATGAACACTGAAGCTTTCTTT. Protein: CASSPRDTMNTEAFF. The V gene is TRBV18, the J gene TRBJ1-1, with a tentative D call TRBD1 (6 bases). The CDR3 runs to 15 residues. With 3 bases removed from V and 0 bases from J, the gap between germline ends came to 11 bases. Germline V gives CDR1 KGHSH, CDR2 LQKENI.

The chain couples TRBV5-6 to TRBJ1-1, with D possibly TRBD1 on 5 matching bases. Germline CDR1 reads SGHDT; CDR2 reads YYEEEE. The length of the CDR3 is 15 residues. Between the trimmed V and J ends, which lost 3 bases and 3 bases, there was a span of 15 bases. The CDR3 bases are TGTGCCAGCAGCTCAAGGAACAGGTTTCACACTGAAGCTTTCTTT. Its protein is CASSSRNRFHTEAFF.

The chain combines TRBV9 with TRBJ1-1; D is perhaps TRBD1 (5 bases). Germline-derived CDR1 and CDR2 are SGDLS and YYNGEE. V lost 0 bases and J 1 base, leaving 16 bases between the germline ends. The CDR3 is 17 residues long. The DNA for the CDR3 is TGTGCCAGCAGCGTAGGCCCCTACCAGACAGCGAACACTGAAGCTTTCTTT. Its translation: CASSVGPYQTANTEAFF.

The V and J genes are TRBV29-1 and TRBJ1-4; D is uncertain. The CDR3 consists of 11 residues. Deletions cut 1 base from V and 7 bases from J, with 4 bases between. The germline V gene encodes CDR1 SQVTM and CDR2 ANQGSEA. The CDR3 sequence is CSVEVREKLFF. The DNA of the CDR3 is TGCAGCGTTGAAGTTCGTGAAAAACTGTTTTTT.

The V and J genes are TRBV7-2 and TRBJ2-7; D is uncertain. The CDR3 has 14 amino acids. Between the trimmed V and J ends, which lost 1 base and 4 bases, there was a span of 11 bases. Germline CDR1 reads SGHTA; CDR2 reads FQGNSA. CDR3 nucleotide sequence: TGTGCCAGCAGCTTAGGTCCAGGAGAATACGAGCAGTACTTC. This translates into CASSLGPGEYEQYF.

J is TRBJ2-1 and V is TRBV11-2; D remains unclear. V shed 1 base and J shed 3 bases, with 7 bases lying between them. The CDR3 has 14 amino acids. The germline CDR1 and CDR2 sequences are SGHAT and FQNNGV. CDR3 sequence: CASSLGSLYNEQFF. The DNA for the CDR3 is TGTGCCAGCAGCTTAGGGAGCCTCTACAATGAGCAGTTCTTC.

The chain joins TRBV5-1 to TRBJ2-7; 7 nucleotides match TRBD1. This CDR3 is built from 17 residues. V shed 5 bases and J 2 bases; nucleotides not matched to a gene: 16. Germline V CDR1 and CDR2: SGHRS, YFSETQ. The CDR3 is CASSFSDRASPAYEQYF. CDR3 in DNA: TGCGCCAGCAGTTTTTCCGACAGGGCGTCCCCCGCCTACGAGCAGTACTTC.

The chain joins TRBV12-3 or TRBV12-4 to TRBJ1-1; D unresolved. V was pared by 5 bases and J by 4 bases, with 11 bases between. CDR3 length equals 13 residues. CDR3 sequence: CASSRTQRTEAFF. CDR3 nucleotide sequence: TGTGCCAGCAGTAGGACTCAGCGCACTGAAGCTTTCTTT.

This chain joins TRBV24-1 and TRBJ1-2; TRBD1 might be the D (5 bases). The germline gives CDR1 KGHDR, CDR2 SFDVKD. V dropped 2 bases and J dropped 8 bases, with 14 bases sitting between them. This CDR3 is 14 amino acids long. CDR3 nucleotides: TGTGCCACCAGTGATTCTGGCAGGGCCACGGGCTACACCTTC. Its protein product is CATSDSGRATGYTF.

V usage is TRBV5-4 and J usage is TRBJ1-2; the match to TRBD1 covers 12 bases. With 4 bases clipped from V and 7 bases from J, the junction kept 8 bases outside the gene matches. The CDR3 consists of 15 residues. The V gene's germline CDR1 is SGHNT and CDR2 YYREEE (reference sequence). CDR3 sequence: CASSEGDRGRVGYTF. The CDR3 nucleotides are TGTGCCAGCAGCGAAGGGGACAGGGGGCGCGTTGGCTACACCTTC.

V is TRBV2 and J is TRBJ1-1, with 9 positions matching TRBD1. The germline V gene encodes CDR1 SNHLY and CDR2 FYNNEI. The junction had 4 bases not matched to a gene; V was cut back by 6 bases and J by 2 bases. CDR3 length equals 14 residues. CDR3 protein: CASSAQGANTEAFF. The CDR3 DNA follows: TGTGCCAGCAGCGCACAGGGGGCCAACACTGAAGCTTTCTTT.

V is TRBV24-1 and J is TRBJ2-1, with 7 bases lining up with TRBD1. Germline V gives CDR1 KGHDR, CDR2 SFDVKD. The CDR3 sequence is 16 residues long. V was pared by 4 bases and J by 2 bases, with 7 bases of the junction left unmatched. DNA for the CDR3: TGTGCCACCAGTGAAAGGGACAGCTATACCTACAATGAGCAGTTCTTC. Amino acids: CATSERDSYTYNEQFF.

The table lists this clone with a count of one. This chain connects TRBV11-3 to TRBJ2-1; the D is unclear. The CDR3 consists of 13 residues. Trimming took off 2 bases at V and 4 bases at J, with 6 bases between the two ends. The germline V gene has CDR1 SGHNT and CDR2 YENEEA. CDR3 nucleotide sequence: TGTGCCAGCAGCTTAACAGATTACAATGAGCAGTTCTTC. It yields the protein CASSLTDYNEQFF.

This chain links TRBV10-3 with TRBJ1-2; D unresolved. V shed 2 bases and J shed 0 bases, with 4 bases lying between them. CDR1 ENHRY and CDR2 SYGVKD come from the germline V gene. The CDR3 loop spans 13 amino acids. CDR3 sequence (DNA): TGTGCCATCAGTGAGCAGTCTAACTATGGCTACACCTTC. Residues: CAISEQSNYGYTF.

The CDR3 bases are TGTGCCAGCAGTTACTCGACAGGGGGCGCGTCTGGCTACACCTTC. Protein sequence: CASSYSTGGASGYTF. The chain combines TRBV6-2 or TRBV6-3 with TRBJ1-2, with TRBD1 identical over 10 bases. Per germline, CDR1 MNHEY and CDR2 SVGEGT. This CDR3 is 15 amino acids long. The J segment lost 7 bases and the V segment lost 0 bases, leaving 5 bases of the junction unmatched.

The chain is built from TRBV5-1 and TRBJ1-1, with 8 bases matching TRBD1. The CDR3 contains 17 residues. From germline, CDR1 is SGHRS and CDR2 YFSETQ. Trimming at V came to 4 bases and at J to 0 bases, leaving 11 bases not matched to a gene. CDR3 region: CASSTPQGDNMNTEAFF. In nucleotides, the CDR3 is TGCGCCAGCAGCACCCCACAGGGGGACAATATGAACACTGAAGCTTTCTTT. The complete variable domain, with remaining parts taken from reference TRBV5-1 and TRBJ1-1, reads KAGVTQTPRYLIKTRGQQVTLSCSPISGHRSVSWYQQTPGQGLQFLFEYFSETQRNKGNFPGRFSGRQFSNSRSEMNVSTLELGDSALYLCASSTPQGDNMNTEAFFGQGTRLTVV.

This chain links TRBV9 with TRBJ1-1; no clear D. This CDR3 is built from 15 residues. Between the trimmed V and J ends, which lost 1 base and 3 bases, there was a span of 13 bases. CDR1 and CDR2 (germline): SGDLS, YYNGEE. The CDR3 loop reads CASSVLGSQHTEAFF. The CDR3 DNA reads TGTGCCAGCAGCGTACTGGGGTCTCAACACACTGAAGCTTTCTTT.

The chain is built from TRBV4-1 and TRBJ2-3; 9 nucleotides agree with TRBD2. The junction had 12 bases not matched to a gene; V was cut back by 5 bases and J by 0 bases. Germline V gene sequence: CDR1 MGHRA, CDR2 YSYEKL. The CDR3 length is 18 residues. The DNA of the CDR3 is TGCGCCAGCAGCTCGGCCCTAGCGGGGCTGACAAGCACAGATACGCAGTATTTT. Amino acid sequence: CASSSALAGLTSTDTQYF.

The V and J genes are TRBV3-1 (or the pseudogene TRBV3-2) and TRBJ1-2, with D hard to call. CDR1 and CDR2 (germline): LGHDT, YNNKEL (reference sequence). The CDR3 loop spans 13 amino acids. V lost 0 bases, J lost 9 bases, and 11 bases lay in between. This CDR3 is CASSQDGIGSYTF. CDR3 sequence (DNA): TGTGCCAGCAGCCAAGACGGAATAGGGAGCTACACCTTC.

The chain links TRBV6-2 or TRBV6-3 to TRBJ1-3, with D perhaps matching TRBD1 (5 bases). The germline gives CDR1 MNHEY, CDR2 SVGEGT. Trimming took off 5 bases at V and 3 bases at J, with 14 bases between the two ends. The CDR3 totals 15 residues. CDR3 residues: CASSPRQPRGNTIYF. The CDR3 DNA follows: TGTGCCAGCAGTCCACGACAGCCCCGTGGAAACACCATATATTTT.

The V and J genes are TRBV24-1 and TRBJ2-7, with 9 nucleotides matching TRBD1. J lost 4 bases, V lost 4 bases, and 4 bases had no gene match. The CDR3 sequence is 14 residues long. CDR1 KGHDR and CDR2 SFDVKD come from the germline V gene. The CDR3 region has the DNA TGTGCCACCAGTGACCCAGGACAGGGGTACGAGCAGTACTTC. It codes for CATSDPGQGYEQYF.

At least ten counts were recorded for this clone. Other DNA variants within this sample encode the same CDR3. The chain links TRBV4-1 to TRBJ2-3, with D maybe TRBD1 (6 bases). The CDR3 length is 17 residues. V was pared by 0 bases and J by 4 bases, with 17 bases between. Germline V gene sequence: CDR1 MGHRA, CDR2 YSYEKL. The CDR3 coding sequence is TGCGCCAGCAGCCAAGATCGGGGCAGGGGCCGGCCAGATACGCAGTATTTT. Translation: CASSQDRGRGRPDTQYF.

This clone has only one observation. V is TRBV6-5 and J is TRBJ1-4; TRBD1 agrees at 7 bases. CDR1 is MNHEY, CDR2 SVGAGI, per germline. This CDR3 comprises 15 residues. Losses at the gene ends were 5 bases for V and 4 bases for J; bases not matched to a gene: 7. The CDR3 here is CASSTDRNYNEKLFF. The DNA for the CDR3 is TGTGCCAGCAGTACGGACAGGAATTATAATGAAAAACTGTTTTTT.

The chain carries TRBV6-5 and TRBJ1-2, with a weak D call TRBD1 (5 bases). From germline, CDR1 is MNHEY and CDR2 SVGAGI. V dropped 5 bases and J dropped 8 bases, with 18 bases sitting between them. The CDR3 totals 14 residues. For the CDR3, the DNA is TGTGCCAGCAGTCGCCGGGGCCCAGACAACGGCTACACCTTC. Translation: CASSRRGPDNGYTF.

This clone was counted at least ten times. V usage is TRBV5-8 and J usage is TRBJ2-2; D is undetermined. CDR1 SGHTS and CDR2 YDEGEE come from the germline V gene. V was trimmed by 6 bases and J by 6 bases, leaving 9 bases between them. The CDR3 contains 12 residues. The CDR3 reads CASNRVSGELFF. DNA of the CDR3: TGTGCCAGCAATCGGGTTTCCGGGGAGCTGTTTTTT.

This clone was counted only a few times. V usage is TRBV9 and J usage is TRBJ2-7; 8 nucleotides match TRBD2. V lost 0 bases to trimming and J lost 7 bases; unmatched junction nucleotides: 12. Germline loops: CDR1 SGDLS, CDR2 YYNGEE. The CDR3 has 16 amino acids. The CDR3 region has the DNA TGTGCCAGCAGCGTAGGGTGGGGCGGGGGGCCCCAAGAGCAGTACTTC. As protein: CASSVGWGGGPQEQYF.

This clone has only a few counts. The rearrangement joins TRBV14 to TRBJ1-4; 9 bases agree with TRBD1. Germline loops: CDR1 SGHDN, CDR2 FVKESK. The J segment lost 13 bases and the V segment lost 2 bases, leaving 14 bases of the junction unmatched. The CDR3 covers 16 residues. In DNA form, the CDR3 reads TGTGCCAGCAGCCAAAAAACGAAGGGACAGGGAGCCGGACTGTTTTTT. Its protein is CASSQKTKGQGAGLFF. Full variable domain (missing parts from reference TRBV14 and TRBJ1-4): EAGVTQFPSHSVIEKGQTVTLRCDPISGHDNLYWYRRVMGKEIKFLLHFVKESKQDESGMPNNRFLAERTGGTYSTLKVQPAELEDSGVYFCASSQKTKGQGAGLFFGSGTQLSVL.